This T cell receptor (beta chain) was obtained from a study of blood T cells in healthy people across ages. Overall study context: Template switching captured about one barcoded beta molecule per two T cells.

The use of a sample-barcoded 5' primer and a J-beta primer mix characterized a second PCR of about 7 to 12 cycles. Using its own MiXCR run on the 5' RACE reads, TCRdb lists one record per CDR3 protein. The repertoire holds about 1,400,000 distinct CDR3 sequences, with approximately 59% as singletons. The CDR3 consists of 16 residues. Trimming cost V 3 bases and J 3 bases; bases outside gene matches: 11. Germline assignment: CDR1 GTSNPN and CDR2 SVGIG (reference sequence). This sequence originates from a man in his late teens or twenties in good health. V usage is TRBV30 and J usage is TRBJ2-1, with TRBD2 identical over 7 bases. Sequences were obtained from blood. CDR3 DNA: TGTGCCTGGAGCGAGTCTAGCGGAGGTTACTACAATGAGCAGTTCTTC. Translated, it gives CAWSESSGGYYNEQFF.